Each of the 26 T cell receptor beta chains below was sequenced from the same sample in a study of type 1 and type 2 diabetes patients. Genomic DNA was the PCR template. A primer set of 30 forward and 13 reverse primers amplified the CDR3. Using its own MiXCR run on the multiplex PCR reads, TCRdb lists one record per CDR3 protein. The repertoire holds more than 250,000 distinct CDR3 sequences, around 47% seen once, with around 13% in the top ten. The sequencing input was peripheral blood mononuclear cells (PBMCs). The receptor source for this set is a man younger than 35 with type 2 diabetes.

This clonotype was counted between two and nine times. The CDR3 spells CASGQTESSYEQYF. Here the CDR3 DNA reads TGTGCCAGCGGACAGACTGAGAGCTCCTACGAGCAGTACTTC. The chain couples TRBV6-6 to TRBJ2-7; possible D gene TRBD1, 6 bases. The germline gives CDR1 MNHNY, CDR2 SVGAGI (reference sequence). V shed 8 bases and J shed 0 bases, with 14 bases lying between them. CDR3 size: 14 residues.

This clonotype was observed a handful of times. J is TRBJ2-7 and V is TRBV5-1; D is perhaps TRBD1 or TRBD2 (6 bases each). CDR3 length: 14 amino acids. Germline CDR1 SGHRS, CDR2 YFSETQ. V lost 8 bases and J 0 bases, leaving 15 bases between the germline ends. The CDR3 is CASTGGTLSYEQYF. DNA for the CDR3: TGCGCCAGTACAGGAGGGACACTCTCCTACGAGCAGTACTTC.

The chain recombines TRBV7-9 with TRBJ2-7; D gene unclear. Trimming removed 5 bases from V and 1 base from J, with 12 bases in between. The CDR3 length is 14 residues. Germline CDR1 and CDR2: SEHNR and FQNEAQ (reference sequence). The CDR3 nucleotides read TGTGCCAGCAGCCACACAGAGTGGTCCTACGAGCAGTACTTC. Translated, it gives CASSHTEWSYEQYF.

This chain joins TRBV6-1 and TRBJ1-2; the D is unclear. The CDR3 length is 13 residues. Trimming removed 6 bases at V and 5 bases at J, with 13 bases between. Per germline, CDR1 MNHNS and CDR2 SASEGT. In DNA, the CDR3 is TGTGCCAGCAGCTCCGGGAGACGATATGGCTACACCTTC. It is translated as CASSSGRRYGYTF.

This clonotype showed up just a few times. The chain employs TRBV4-3 and TRBJ2-5; TRBD2 might be the D (5 bases). The CDR3 contains 13 residues. Germline V gene lookup returns CDR1 LGHNA and CDR2 YSLEER. The V end lost 0 bases, the J end lost 4 bases, and 6 bases lay between the germline ends. In DNA, the CDR3 is TGCGCCAGCAGCCAAGACGGGGTAGAGACCCAGTACTTC. Its protein product is CASSQDGVETQYF.

This clonotype was observed a handful of times. The rearrangement uses TRBV15 and TRBJ2-2; tentatively, D is TRBD2 (5 bases). Germline V CDR1 and CDR2: LNHNV, YYDKDF (reference sequence). The CDR3 runs to 19 residues. The V gene lost 4 bases and the J gene lost 3 bases, with 24 bases spanning the gap. CDR3 in DNA: TGTGCCACCAGCACGCTCCCTGGGAGCGCCATTAGATACACCGGGGAGCTGTTTTTT. Amino acids: CATSTLPGSAIRYTGELFF.

This CDR3 reads CASSYSDRWTYEQYF. In DNA, the CDR3 is TGTGCCAGCAGTTACTCGGACAGGTGGACCTACGAGCAGTACTTC. This chain uses TRBV6-5 with TRBJ2-7; TRBD1 matches at 7 bases. Germline assignment: CDR1 MNHEY and CDR2 SVGAGI. The V gene end was trimmed by 0 bases and the J gene end by 2 bases; junction bases not matched to a gene: 4. The CDR3 covers 15 residues.

V is TRBV7-3 and J is TRBJ2-1; 9 bases agree with TRBD1. The CDR3 is made up of 15 amino acids. The germline V gene encodes CDR1 SGHTA and CDR2 FQGTGA. V shed 6 bases and J 7 bases; nucleotides not matched to a gene: 10. The CDR3 DNA sequence: TGTGCCAGCAGTGGCACACAGGGGGCGCGGAATGAGCAGTTCTTC. Translating gives CASSGTQGARNEQFF.

The chain uses TRBV9 and TRBJ1-1, with 9 bases fitting TRBD1. V lost 0 bases to trimming and J lost 6 bases; unmatched junction nucleotides: 9. This CDR3 has 16 amino acids. Per the germline V gene, CDR1 is SGDLS and CDR2 is YYNGEE. DNA of the CDR3: TGTGCCAGCAGCGTAGGAACGGACAGGGGACTTCCTGAAGCTTTCTTT. Its protein is CASSVGTDRGLPEAFF.

This clonotype was seen many times. The chain combines TRBV15 with TRBJ2-7; D is undetermined. V lost 3 bases and J lost 6, with 12 bases in between. The CDR3 loop spans 13 amino acids. The germline V gene encodes CDR1 LNHNV and CDR2 YYDKDF (reference sequence). The CDR3 loop reads CATSSSGPIEQYF. CDR3 bases: TGTGCCACCAGCAGCAGTGGGCCCATCGAGCAGTACTTC.

The chain has TRBV19 and TRBJ2-3, with D perhaps matching TRBD2 (6 bases). This CDR3 contains 16 residues. Germline V gene lookup returns CDR1 LNHDA and CDR2 SQIVND (reference sequence). V lost 6 bases, J lost 3 bases, and 19 bases lay in between. The CDR3 region has the DNA TGTGCCAGTAGGCTTCGAGGGGCTAGCGCTACAGATACGCAGTATTTT. Translation gives CASRLRGASATDTQYF.

In its sample, this clonotype was seen a few times. CDR3 nucleotide sequence: TGCAGTGCTAGATTCCCCGGACTAGCTCCCAATGAGCAGTTCTTC. Translated, it gives CSARFPGLAPNEQFF. This chain links TRBV20-1 with TRBJ2-1; 8 bases line up with TRBD2. V shed 2 bases and J 6 bases; nucleotides not matched to a gene: 9. Per the germline V gene, CDR1 is DFQATT and CDR2 is SNEGSKA (reference sequence). The CDR3 consists of 15 residues.

This clonotype was observed a few times. V usage is TRBV19 and J usage is TRBJ2-7; 8 positions match TRBD1. J gave up 4 bases and V 5 bases, and 10 bases lay outside the gene matches. This CDR3 contains 15 residues. Germline V lookup: CDR1 LNHDA, CDR2 SQIVND (reference sequence). The CDR3 protein is CASSRAGTGGYEQYF. The CDR3 nucleotides are TGTGCCAGTAGTCGTGCCGGGACAGGAGGATACGAGCAGTACTTC.

This chain links TRBV2 with TRBJ2-5; perhaps TRBD1 as D (5 bases). The CDR3 is made up of 12 amino acids. Trimming cost V 8 bases and J 1 base, with 8 bases left between them. Per germline, CDR1 SNHLY and CDR2 FYNNEI. The CDR3 is CASAGFQETQYF. CDR3 in DNA: TGTGCCAGCGCAGGGTTCCAAGAGACCCAGTACTTC.

J is TRBJ2-2 and V is TRBV9; 7 nucleotides line up with TRBD2. The CDR3 has 16 amino acids. Trimming removed 4 bases from V and 5 bases from J; junction bases left unmatched: 11. Germline V gene data show CDR1 as SGDLS and CDR2 as YYNGEE. The CDR3 region has the DNA TGTGCCAGCAGCCGTAGACTAGCAGATCATACCGGGGAGCTGTTTTTT. Translation gives CASSRRLADHTGELFF.

This clonotype has just a few counts. The CDR3 here is CASSFTTVNYGYTF. CDR3 coding DNA: TGCGCCAGCAGTTTCACGACAGTTAACTATGGCTACACCTTC. The V gene is TRBV10-1, the J gene TRBJ1-2; D might be TRBD1 (5 bases). V was shortened by 5 bases and J by 1 base, with 11 bases between the two germline ends. CDR3 size: 14 residues. CDR1 WNHNN and CDR2 SYGVQD come from the germline V gene (reference sequence).

The gene calls are TRBV19 and TRBJ2-1; D remains ambiguous. The germline V gene has CDR1 LNHDA and CDR2 SQIVND (reference sequence). Trimming shortened V by 5 bases and J by 4 bases, and 9 bases separated the two germline ends. This CDR3 region has 13 residues. CDR3 loop: CASSAALYNEQFF. In nucleotides, the CDR3 is TGTGCCAGTAGTGCGGCGCTATACAATGAGCAGTTCTTC.

This clonotype has only one observation. V usage is TRBV20-1 and J usage is TRBJ2-7; TRBD2 might be the D (6 bases). Looked up from germline, CDR1 is DFQATT and CDR2 is SNEGSKA (reference sequence). This CDR3 spans 11 amino acids. V was shortened by 4 bases and J by 11 bases, with 15 bases between the two germline ends. CDR3 residues: CSATGSGVEYF. The CDR3 DNA is TGCAGTGCTACGGGATCGGGGGTAGAGTACTTC.

This chain uses TRBV7-8 with TRBJ2-5, with 8 bases lining up with TRBD1. TRBJ2-1 matches the DNA end more closely, so the J call is doubtful. The CDR3 runs 15 residues. The germline V gene has CDR1 SGHVS and CDR2 FQNEAQ. CDR3 nucleotide sequence: TGTGCCAGCAGCTTAGTAGGCGGGACAGGAAATGAGCAGTTCTTC. Translation: CASSLVGGTGNEQFF.

This clonotype was detected only once. The chain joins TRBV30 to TRBJ1-2; D may be TRBD1 (5 bases). Trimming shortened V by 8 bases and J by 8 bases, and 6 bases separated the two germline ends. The V gene's germline CDR1 is GTSNPN and CDR2 SVGIG (reference sequence). This CDR3 is built from 8 residues. This chain's CDR3 is CARGGYTF. The CDR3 bases are TGTGCCAGGGGAGGCTACACCTTC. Full variable domain (outside the CDR3, taken from reference TRBV30 and TRBJ1-2): SQTIHQWPATLVQPVGSPLSLECTVEGTSNPNLYWYRQAAGRGLQLLFYSVGIGQISSEVPQNLSASRPQDRQFILSSKKLLLSDSGFYLCARGGYTFGSGTRLTVV.

The sample holds one count of this clonotype. This chain uses TRBV7-6 with TRBJ2-3, with TRBD1 identical over 8 bases. Trimming took 1 base from V and 0 from J; bases not matched to a gene: 3. CDR1 SGHVS and CDR2 FNYEAQ come from the germline V gene. The CDR3 totals 16 residues. Written as DNA, the CDR3 is TGTGCCAGCAGCTTAGGGACAGGGTACAGCACAGATACGCAGTATTTT. Translating gives CASSLGTGYSTDTQYF.

The rearrangement joins TRBV10-3 to TRBJ1-5; 7 bases fit TRBD1. In germline, CDR1 is ENHRY, CDR2 SYGVKD. V lost 8 bases and J lost 1; bases outside the gene matches: 5. This CDR3 is built from 14 residues. CDR3 protein: CAISRGQSNQPQHF. The CDR3 DNA reads TGTGCCATCTCCCGGGGACAGAGCAATCAGCCCCAGCATTTT.

The chain's CDR3 is CSASLFGAYEQYF. CDR3 DNA sequence: TGCAGTGCCTCACTCTTCGGGGCCTACGAGCAGTACTTC. This chain connects TRBV20-1 to TRBJ2-7; D is possibly TRBD2 (5 bases). Germline CDR1 is DFQATT and CDR2 is SNEGSKA (reference sequence). V lost 6 bases, J lost 2 bases, and 14 bases lay in between. The CDR3 consists of 13 residues.

This clonotype came up a few times. The CDR3 here is CASGLAPGGKNIQYF. CDR3 sequence (DNA): TGTGCTAGTGGTTTGGCCCCTGGTGGTAAAAACATTCAGTACTTC. The rearrangement joins TRBV12-5 to TRBJ2-4, with unresolved D. Germline lookup yields CDR1 LGHNT and CDR2 FRNRAP. The germline V and J ends were trimmed by 1 base and 4 bases, with 11 bases remaining between them. The CDR3 is made up of 15 amino acids.

The V call is TRBV7-2, the J call TRBJ2-1; possible D gene TRBD1, 5 bases. The germline gives CDR1 SGHTA, CDR2 FQGNSA. The CDR3 is 14 residues long. V dropped 8 bases and J dropped 4 bases, with 15 bases sitting between them. The CDR3 is CASAPSTAYNEQFF. The DNA for the CDR3 is TGTGCCAGCGCCCCCTCGACAGCGTACAATGAGCAGTTCTTC.

This clonotype has a handful of counts. This sequence joins TRBV7-8 and TRBJ2-5; maybe TRBD2 (5 bases). Germline loops: CDR1 SGHVS, CDR2 FQNEAQ. Trimming took off 5 bases at V and 4 bases at J, with 14 bases between the two ends. CDR3 length: 14 residues. This CDR3 is CASSPAVAGETQYF. The CDR3 region has the DNA TGTGCCAGCAGCCCAGCGGTTGCGGGAGAGACCCAGTACTTC.